This passage covers 16 T cell receptor beta chains from one sample sequenced in a study of blood T cell repertoires in COVID-19. The table came from immunoSEQ multiplex PCR; TCRdb's copy has only in-frame clones and leaves some out. The data show approximately 220,000 clones, about 80% seen once. Sequences were obtained from PBMCs or T cells enriched from blood (not recorded which). The receptors were sampled from a woman aged 40 to 49 with acute COVID-19.

The chain has TRBV11-1 and TRBJ1-1; 8 nucleotides match TRBD1. The CDR3 totals 12 residues. The V gene end was trimmed by 6 bases and the J gene end by 12 bases; junction bases not matched to a gene: 9. Germline CDR1 reads SGHAT; CDR2 reads FQDESV (reference sequence). In DNA, the CDR3 is TGTGCCAGCAGTTTCGGACAGGGTAAAACTTTCTTT. It encodes CASSFGQGKTFF.

This clone was recorded a few times. The chain carries TRBV10-1 and TRBJ1-1; no clear D. This CDR3 has 9 amino acids. The ends were cut back, 6 bases at V and 14 bases at J, with 10 bases in the middle. Germline V gene lookup returns CDR1 WNHNN and CDR2 SYGVQD (reference sequence). This chain's CDR3 is CASSAQRFF. CDR3 nucleotides: TGCGCCAGCAGCGCCCAGCGCTTCTTT.

This rearrangement joins TRBV14 to TRBJ2-2; a weak D match, TRBD2 (5 bases). V lost 6 bases and J 1 base, leaving 9 bases between the germline ends. The CDR3 spans 14 residues. CDR1 and CDR2 (germline): SGHDN, FVKESK. The CDR3 DNA follows: TGTGCCAGCAGACCTGCGGGGAACACCGGGGAGCTGTTTTTT. Translated: CASRPAGNTGELFF.

The V call is TRBV4-2, the J call TRBJ2-7; 7 bases line up with TRBD2. Per the germline V gene, CDR1 is LGHNA and CDR2 is YNFKEQ. The CDR3 covers 13 residues. V shed 0 bases and J 7 bases; nucleotides not matched to a gene: 3. The CDR3 loop is CASSQETREEQYF. For the CDR3, the DNA is TGTGCCAGCAGCCAAGAGACGCGGGAGGAGCAGTACTTC.

The chain is built from TRBV5-1 and TRBJ1-6; 9 nucleotides match TRBD1. The length of the CDR3 is 16 residues. CDR1 SGHRS and CDR2 YFSETQ come from the germline V gene. The junction had 14 bases not matched to a gene; V was cut back by 6 bases and J by 10 bases. CDR3 protein: CASTSTPGQGESPLHF. For the CDR3, the DNA is TGCGCCAGCACCTCCACTCCGGGACAGGGTGAATCACCCCTCCACTTT. Filled out from reference TRBV5-1 and TRBJ1-6, the complete variable domain reads KAGVTQTPRYLIKTRGQQVTLSCSPISGHRSVSWYQQTPGQGLQFLFEYFSETQRNKGNFPGRFSGRQFSNSRSEMNVSTLELGDSALYLCASTSTPGQGESPLHFGNGTRLTVT.

The chain joins TRBV19 to TRBJ1-4, with a weak D call TRBD1 (6 bases). The germline gives CDR1 LNHDA, CDR2 SQIVND (reference sequence). CDR3 length equals 14 residues. V was shortened by 7 bases and J by 3 bases, with 12 bases between the two germline ends. CDR3 in DNA: TGTGCCAGTAATTCACAGGGTGCTAATGAAAAACTGTTTTTT. Its protein product is CASNSQGANEKLFF. Using reference TRBV19 and TRBJ1-4 for the parts outside the CDR3, the full variable domain is DGGITQSPKYLFRKEGQNVTLSCEQNLNHDAMYWYRQDPGQGLRLIYYSQIVNDFQKGDIAEGYSVSREKKESFPLTVTSAQKNPTAFYLCASNSQGANEKLFFGSGTQLSVL.

The chain combines TRBV2 with TRBJ2-7; D is perhaps TRBD2 (5 bases). The CDR3 spans 14 residues. Germline assignment: CDR1 SNHLY and CDR2 FYNNEI. Between the trimmed V and J ends, which lost 6 bases and 1 base, there was a span of 13 bases. CDR3 in DNA: TGTGCCAGCAGGGAGGCCAAGAGTTCCTACGAGCAGTACTTC. Protein: CASREAKSSYEQYF.

The sample holds one count of this clone. The rearrangement uses TRBV7-2 and TRBJ2-3; D is perhaps TRBD1 (8 bases). Trimming took 3 bases from V and 10 from J, leaving 17 bases between them. Germline-derived CDR1 and CDR2 are SGHTA and FQGNSA. The CDR3 has 14 residues. The CDR3 DNA reads TGTGCCAGCAGCTTTGCGGGGGACAGGAGGGCGCAGTATTTT. Its translation: CASSFAGDRRAQYF.

This clone was counted many times. The chain has TRBV10-3 and TRBJ1-2; tentative D call: TRBD1 (6 bases). Germline CDR1 and CDR2: ENHRY and SYGVKD. CDR3 length equals 14 residues. V gave up 5 bases and J gave up 3 bases, with 13 bases separating them. CDR3 in DNA: TGTGCCATCAGTACCGGCGGGGGCGACTATGGCTACACCTTC. Translated, it gives CAISTGGGDYGYTF.

The table lists this clone with a few counts. The gene calls are TRBV5-1 and TRBJ2-7, with 10 bases lining up with TRBD2. Germline values: CDR1 SGHRS, CDR2 YFSETQ. Trimming took 1 base from V and 6 from J; bases not matched to a gene: 16. The CDR3 loop spans 18 amino acids. DNA of the CDR3: TGCGCCAGCAGCTTGTTGTCTAGCGGGAGCAAGTACCTGGGCGAGCAGTACTTC. It yields the protein CASSLLSSGSKYLGEQYF.

The chain is built from TRBV15 and TRBJ2-7; D remains ambiguous. V lost 1 base, J lost 2 bases, and 18 bases lay in between. Germline lookup yields CDR1 LNHNV and CDR2 YYDKDF (reference sequence). CDR3 length: 17 amino acids. The CDR3 sequence: CATSRGRELYAPYEQYF. Written as DNA, the CDR3 is TGTGCCACCAGCAGAGGGAGAGAGCTCTATGCCCCCTACGAGCAGTACTTC.

CDR3 protein: CASGANEQFF. CDR3 DNA sequence: TGTGCCAGCGGGGCGAATGAGCAGTTCTTC. The chain carries TRBV6-5 and TRBJ2-1, with a tentative D call TRBD1 (5 bases). The CDR3 covers 10 residues. The ends were cut back, 8 bases at V and 7 bases at J, with 6 bases in the middle. Germline V CDR1 and CDR2: MNHEY, SVGAGI.

This clone has just a few counts. The genes are TRBV10-3 and TRBJ2-7; 9 bases line up with TRBD2. CDR1 and CDR2 from the germline V gene are ENHRY and SYGVKD. This CDR3 has 13 amino acids. V lost 6 bases to trimming and J lost 6 bases; unmatched junction nucleotides: 6. The CDR3 sequence: CAIRREGYSEQYF. CDR3 sequence (DNA): TGTGCCATCAGGCGGGAGGGCTACAGCGAGCAGTACTTC.

Only one count was recorded for this clone. The CDR3 region is CASSLSQSYGYTF. In DNA, the CDR3 is TGTGCCAGCAGTTTATCACAATCCTATGGCTACACCTTC. The rearrangement uses TRBV28 and TRBJ1-2; no clear D. The V and J ends lost 1 base and 4 bases respectively, with 7 bases between them. The CDR3 contains 13 residues. Germline loops: CDR1 MDHEN, CDR2 SYDVKM.

The V gene is TRBV18, the J gene TRBJ2-7; TRBD1 might be the D (7 bases). V was shortened by 3 bases and J by 2 bases, with 11 bases between the two germline ends. Germline loops: CDR1 KGHSH, CDR2 LQKENI. The CDR3 loop spans 14 amino acids. The CDR3 coding sequence is TGTGCCAGCTCACCCGCGGGACAGCCCTACGAGCAGTACTTC. Encoded protein: CASSPAGQPYEQYF.

Here the CDR3 DNA reads TGTGCCAGCACCAGAGACCACAGGCGGCAGTACTTC. Amino acid sequence: CASTRDHRRQYF. V and J are TRBV11-2 and TRBJ2-7; perhaps TRBD1 as D (5 bases). There are 12 residues in the CDR3. The V end was cut by 7 bases, the J end by 9 bases, with 16 bases between. Germline V gene data show CDR1 as SGHAT and CDR2 as FQNNGV.